The 10 T cell receptor beta chains presented below share a single source sample, sequenced in a study of tumor and adjacent non-tumor tissue in lung cancer. This sample's RNA came from whole unsorted tissue. Distant lung tissue was collected more than 3 cm away from the tumor edge. Three rounds of nested PCR, following a modified ARM-PCR protocol, produced the TCRbeta library. TCRdb analysed the multiplex PCR reads with MiXCR anew, one entry per CDR3 protein. The profile shows approximately 66,000 distinct CDR3 sequences, roughly 57% of them singletons. The material sequenced was distant non-tumor lung tissue. The receptors were sampled from an older man with non-small cell lung cancer.

In the case of this clonotype: The conserved final phenylalanine or tryptophan is absent from the CDR3, which likely points to a read error. The chain combines TRBV11-1 with TRBJ2-3, with D possibly matching TRBD1 (5 bases). The CDR3 is 14 amino acids. Looked up from germline, CDR1 is SGHAT and CDR2 is FQDESV (reference sequence). In DNA form, the CDR3 reads TGTGCCAGCAGCGTCCTGTGGGGCACATATACGCAGTATTCT. Translated, it gives CASSVLWGTYTQYS.

This chain joins TRBV6-2 or TRBV6-3 and TRBJ2-7, with 8 nucleotides matching TRBD2. Looked up from germline, CDR1 is MNHEY and CDR2 is SVGEGT. Trimming took 6 bases from V and 6 from J; bases not matched to a gene: 10. There are 14 residues in the CDR3. The CDR3 sequence: CASRGPGLVSEQYF. CDR3 nucleotides: TGTGCCAGCAGAGGTCCGGGACTAGTCTCCGAGCAGTACTTC.

In its sample, this clonotype was seen a few times. The chain couples TRBV28 to TRBJ1-2; D gene uncertain. Germline V gene sequence: CDR1 MDHEN, CDR2 SYDVKM. The V end lost 5 bases, the J end lost 7 bases, and 14 bases lay between the germline ends. The CDR3 has 13 amino acids. The CDR3 loop is CASSTRGVGGYTF. Written as DNA, the CDR3 is TGTGCCAGCAGTACCCGGGGAGTAGGTGGCTACACCTTC.

A word on this clonotype: A much larger clone differs from this one at a single base, so this may be a read error. The gene calls are TRBV7-8 and TRBJ2-1, with 8 bases fitting TRBD2. The CDR3 runs 16 residues. Looked up from germline, CDR1 is SGHVS and CDR2 is FQNEAQ. The CDR3 bases are TGTGCCAGCAACTTAGCGGGGACTAGTTCCCACAATGAGCAGTTCTTC. This translates into CASNLAGTSSHNEQFF. Full variable domain (rest looked up from reference TRBV7-8 and TRBJ2-1): GAGVSQSPRYKVAKRGQDVALRCDPISGHVSLFWYQQALGQGPEFLTYFQNEAQLDKSGLPSDRFFAERPEGSVSTLKIQRTQQEDSAVYLCASNLAGTSSHNEQFFGPGTRLTVL.

Turning to this clonotype: The junction does not match germline at one end; this may be a read error. The chain has TRBV7-9 and TRBJ2-7; 14 nucleotides match TRBD2. Germline lookup yields CDR1 SEHNR and CDR2 FQNEAQ (reference sequence). CDR3 length: 15 amino acids. The chain's CDR3 is CASSQGLAGDHEQHF. The DNA for the CDR3 is TGTGCCAGCAGCCAGGGACTAGCGGGGGACCACGAGCAGCACTTC.

By its share, this clonotype is medium-sized. This chain links TRBV11-2 with TRBJ2-7, with D maybe TRBD2 (6 bases). Looked up from germline, CDR1 is SGHAT and CDR2 is FQNNGV. This CDR3 has 14 amino acids. The ends were cut back, 1 base at V and 0 bases at J, with 7 bases in the middle. This CDR3 is CASSLGGDSYEQYF. The DNA for the CDR3 is TGTGCCAGCAGCTTAGGGGGGGACTCCTACGAGCAGTACTTC.

This clonotype was counted a single time. A read error may produce the germline difference seen at one junction end. The chain has TRBV7-9 and TRBJ2-7; no definite D call. Germline values: CDR1 SEHNR, CDR2 FQNEAQ (reference sequence). This CDR3 has 12 amino acids. CDR3 amino acids: CVSSPRLGEQYF. In nucleotides, the CDR3 is TGTGTCAGCAGCCCCCGTCTTGGCGAGCAGTACTTC.

As concerns this clonotype: One junction end disagrees with the germline gene, perhaps due to a read error. The chain recombines TRBV4-2 with TRBJ2-1, with 9 bases matching TRBD2. There are 16 residues in the CDR3. CDR1 and CDR2 (germline): LGHNA, YNFKEQ. The CDR3 DNA reads as TGTATCAGCAGCCAAGCTTCCGGGACTAGCATGAATGAACAGTTCTTC. Translated: CISSQASGTSMNEQFF.

For this clonotype: Possible read error: a much larger clone is one base away. The chain combines TRBV6-2 or TRBV6-3 with TRBJ2-3; 10 nucleotides agree with TRBD2. Germline CDR1 reads MNHEY; CDR2 reads SVGEGT. The CDR3 totals 15 residues. The CDR3 DNA is TGTGCCAGCAGTTGGGCAGCGGGAGGGGCAGATACGCACTATTTT. Protein sequence: CASSWAAGGADTHYF.

The V call is TRBV5-6, the J call TRBJ2-1, with 9 bases that match TRBD2. J was trimmed by 2 bases and V by 2 bases; bases with no gene match: 8. Germline V gene data show CDR1 as SGHDT and CDR2 as YYEEEE. CDR3 length equals 17 residues. CDR3 region: CASSFLSGGVTYNEQFF. The CDR3 DNA follows: TGTGCCAGCAGCTTCCTTAGCGGGGGTGTCACCTACAATGAGCAGTTCTTC.